This is a list of T cell receptor beta chains from one sample in a study of blood T cell repertoires in COVID-19. Sequenced by immunoSEQ multiplex PCR; TCRdb stores in-frame clones only, minus some. The table has roughly 160,000 clones, 85% to 90% seen once. The specimen was peripheral blood. These receptors all come from a woman in her 70s with COVID-19, enrolled during active disease. Both conserved end residues are part of each CDR3. A D gene is named only where the DNA matches it firmly. The listing skips clone size in some rows; elsewhere it reads once, few, many or a size class.

-,-,TRBV3-1/TRBV3-2,TRBJ1-2,CASSQGGNYGYTF,TGTGCCAGCAGCCAAGGCGGAAACTATGGCTACACCTTC
-,-,TRBV2,TRBJ1-5,CASSEMGLNQPQHF,TGTGCCAGCAGTGAAATGGGCCTCAATCAGCCCCAGCATTTT
-,TRBD1,TRBV5-1,TRBJ1-2,CASSRGTGPRYGEYGYTF,TGCGCCAGCAGCCGCGGGACAGGCCCAAGGTACGGAGAGTATGGCTACACCTTC
once,TRBD1,TRBV7-2,TRBJ1-3,CASSSGTGPGNTIYF,TGTGCCAGCAGTTCCGGGACAGGGCCTGGAAACACCATATATTTT
-,-,TRBV30,TRBJ1-1,CAWTTGGGTEAFF,TGTGCCTGGACCACTGGGGGGGGGACTGAAGCTTTCTTT
-,TRBD1,TRBV19,TRBJ1-5,CASSQTGMSNQPQHF,TGTGCCAGTAGTCAGACAGGGATGAGCAATCAGCCCCAGCATTTT
-,TRBD1,TRBV5-1,TRBJ2-7,CASSLGTGDLYEQYF,TGCGCCAGCAGCCTCGGGACAGGGGACCTCTACGAGCAGTACTTC
once,TRBD2,TRBV7-2,TRBJ2-1,CASSFPRSGANNEQFF,TGTGCCAGCAGCTTCCCTAGGAGCGGGGCAAACAATGAGCAGTTCTTC
-,-,TRBV19,TRBJ1-5,CASSPYDGSNQPQHF,TGTGCCAGTAGTCCGTATGACGGGAGCAATCAGCCCCAGCATTTT
-,TRBD1,TRBV6-1,TRBJ1-5,CASSEGPPRGPYQPQHF,TGTGCCAGCAGTGAAGGTCCCCCCAGGGGGCCTTACCAGCCCCAGCATTTT
-,TRBD1,TRBV19,TRBJ1-5,CASSIDLTDRGRGRPQHF,TGTGCCAGTAGTATAGATCTAACAGACAGGGGGCGAGGGCGGCCCCAGCATTTT
-,-,TRBV11-2,TRBJ2-2,CASSLVGSRDTGELFF,TGTGCCAGCAGCTTAGTTGGATCGCGGGACACCGGGGAGCTGTTTTTT
-,TRBD2,TRBV24-1,TRBJ2-1,CATSAQTSGGYNEQFF,TGTGCCACCAGTGCCCAAACTAGCGGGGGGTACAATGAGCAGTTCTTC
-,-,TRBV3-1/TRBV3-2,TRBJ1-3,CASSQDKKTSSGNTIYF,TGTGCCAGCAGCCAAGATAAGAAAACGAGCTCTGGAAACACCATATATTTT
few,-,TRBV20-1,TRBJ1-2,CSASRGRYYGYTF,TGCAGTGCTAGTAGGGGAAGGTACTATGGCTACACCTTC
few,-,TRBV18,TRBJ2-1,CASSPRAVSYNEQFF,TGTGCCAGCTCACCACGGGCAGTCTCCTACAATGAGCAGTTCTTC
-,-,TRBV19,TRBJ2-2,CASSSRGSNTGELFF,TGTGCCAGTAGTTCACGGGGGTCGAACACCGGGGAGCTGTTTTTT